This T cell receptor (beta chain) was profiled in a study of Graves' ophthalmopathy and Graves' hyperthyroidism. RNA transcripts provided the template for amplifying TCR beta CDR3 regions. First-round RT-PCR used HTBI primers; second-round multiplex PCR followed. Each CDR3 protein gets one entry after TCRdb re-called the multiplex PCR reads with MiXCR. The data contain 300,000 to 500,000 distinct CDR3 sequences, approximately 15% of them singletons. The germline CDR1 and CDR2 sequences are LGHNT and FRNRAP. The CDR3 covers 15 residues. V was pared by 3 bases and J by 2 bases, with 13 bases between. Details on this clonotype: Its specificity is unknown.

The diagnosis was founded upon clinical symptoms, serum thyroxine, TRAb, thyroid ultrasound and orbital computed tomography. The PBMCs originated from roughly 10 ml of fresh peripheral blood. Study-level points and caveats: Blood also contained most of the expanded thyroid clonotypes above 0.001 frequency.

This TCR was sampled from a woman aged 18-30 years with stable Graves' hyperthyroidism. The sample taken for sequencing was peripheral blood. The chain joins TRBV12-5 to TRBJ2-5; D could derive from TRBD1 or TRBD2 (5 bases each). The CDR3 is CASGLIREIQETQYF. CDR3 bases: TGTGCTAGTGGTTTAATCAGGGAGATACAAGAGACCCAGTACTTC.